This TCR beta chain was identified during a study of post-analysis software for immune sequencing data. Study-level background: Relapsing-remitting, secondary progressive and progressive-relapsing courses of multiple sclerosis were included. Study-wide findings and caveats: People with multiple sclerosis had a significantly lower normalized Chao1 diversity than controls did. Co-batched samples clustered tightly together by F measure. When patients were compared with controls, about five TRBV segments were more frequent, TRBV5-6, TRBV5-1 and TRBV20-1 among them.

TCR beta cDNA libraries included unique molecular identifiers. TCRdb independently ran MiXCR on the PCR reads; one entry per CDR3 protein. The data contain about 770,000 distinct CDR3 sequences, around 45% of them seen just once; the ten biggest clones take up 4.9%. A few counts support this clonotype. The antigen is not known. Germline assignment: CDR1 DFQATT and CDR2 SNEGSKA (reference sequence). The CDR3 is made up of 13 amino acids. Trimming stripped 3 bases from V and 7 bases from J, with 15 bases between. This clonotype originated in a girl aged 5-17 years with multiple sclerosis. J is TRBJ1-2 and V is TRBV20-1; D is unclear. Sequencing was performed on blood. The CDR3 spells CSASTQDVRGYTF. As DNA, the CDR3 is TGCAGTGCTAGTACTCAGGACGTCCGTGGCTACACCTTC.